The 21 T cell receptor beta chains presented below share a single source sample, sequenced in a study of HIV-infected patients and healthy controls. All unsorted peripheral T cells were captured because whole blood was used without fractionation. cDNA was made from 500 ng RNA using alpha and beta constant primers. Each of the alpha and beta chains got its own library through chain-specific third strand synthesis with indices. One entry per CDR3 protein, called by TCRdb with MiXCR from the 5' RACE reads. Here the sample spans roughly 18,000 distinct CDR3 sequences, roughly a tenth being singletons. Sequencing used blood. These receptors all come from an adult in good health.

This chain links TRBV12-3 or TRBV12-4 with TRBJ2-5; D possibly corresponds to TRBD2 (5 bases). CDR3 length equals 13 residues. Trimming left V 1 base short and J 5 bases short, with 8 bases between. The CDR3, as DNA: TGTGCCAGCAGTTTAGGCCGGAGGGAGACCCAGTACTTC. Its translation is CASSLGRRETQYF.

The rearrangement uses TRBV10-3 and TRBJ2-3; D is undetermined. CDR1 and CDR2 (germline): ENHRY, SYGVKD. This CDR3 spans 16 amino acids. Trimming removed 0 bases from V and 0 bases from J, with 10 bases in between. CDR3 amino acids: CAISESKALSTDTQYF. The DNA of the CDR3 is TGTGCCATCAGTGAGTCGAAGGCGCTTAGCACAGATACGCAGTATTTT.

This clonotype was observed many times. The gene calls are TRBV6-5 and TRBJ2-7; either TRBD1 or TRBD2 may supply D (6 bases each). Germline V gives CDR1 MNHEY, CDR2 SVGAGI. The CDR3 covers 17 residues. Trimming removed 0 bases at V and 0 bases at J, with 15 bases between. CDR3 sequence reads: CASSYSYLGGSSYEQYF. CDR3 coding DNA: TGTGCCAGCAGTTACTCCTACTTAGGGGGGAGCTCCTACGAGCAGTACTTC.

Note on this clonotype: One base away lies a much larger clone, so this may be a sequencing read error. This sequence joins TRBV19 and TRBJ2-7; 11 nucleotides match TRBD1. CDR3 length: 14 amino acids. CDR1 and CDR2 (germline): LNHDA, SQIVND (reference sequence). Trimming removed 11 bases from V and 4 bases from J; junction bases left unmatched: 10. The CDR3 reads CAGEPGTGGYEQYF. CDR3 nucleotide sequence: TGTGCCGGCGAGCCAGGGACAGGGGGTTACGAGCAGTACTTC.

This clonotype qualifies as medium-sized. The gene calls are TRBV11-2 and TRBJ2-3; D ambiguous. The CDR3 sequence is 14 residues long. CDR1 and CDR2 from the germline V gene are SGHAT and FQNNGV. V shed 1 base and J shed 1 base, with 6 bases lying between them. The CDR3 DNA sequence: TGTGCCAGCAGCTTAGGGCCGGGCACAGATACGCAGTATTTT. Amino acids: CASSLGPGTDTQYF.

This clonotype has ten or more counts. V usage is TRBV7-2 and J usage is TRBJ1-1; possible D gene TRBD1, 5 bases. The CDR3 loop spans 17 amino acids. Trimming removed 5 bases at V and 2 bases at J, with 21 bases between. CDR1 is SGHTA, CDR2 FQGNSA, per germline. CDR3 in amino acids: CASSRHMGRLSNTEAFF. CDR3 coding DNA: TGTGCCAGCAGCCGCCATATGGGACGGCTATCTAACACTGAAGCTTTCTTT.

This clonotype was observed at least ten times. The V call is TRBV3-1, the J call TRBJ2-7; D possibly uses TRBD1 or TRBD2 (5 bases each). The CDR3 totals 14 residues. V was cut by 3 bases and J by 2 bases, with 11 bases left in between. Germline CDR1 reads LGHDT; CDR2 reads YNNKEL (reference sequence). CDR3 residues: CASSHGTIPYEQYF. The CDR3 coding sequence is TGTGCCAGCAGCCACGGGACCATCCCCTACGAGCAGTACTTC.

This clonotype came up many times. J is TRBJ2-7 and V is TRBV30; D could derive from TRBD1 or TRBD2 (5 bases each). The CDR3 covers 15 residues. Germline V gene lookup returns CDR1 GTSNPN and CDR2 SVGIG (reference sequence). The V end was cut by 0 bases, the J end by 6 bases, with 18 bases between. The CDR3 is CAWSVPGPGSSEQYF. CDR3 nucleotides: TGTGCCTGGAGTGTTCCGGGACCCGGAAGCTCCGAGCAGTACTTC. Filled out from reference TRBV30 and TRBJ2-7, the complete variable domain reads SQTIHQWPATLVQPVGSPLSLECTVEGTSNPNLYWYRQAAGRGLQLLFYSVGIGQISSEVPQNLSASRPQDRQFILSSKKLLLSDSGFYLCAWSVPGPGSSEQYFGPGTRLTVT.

This clonotype was seen at least ten times. The genes are TRBV7-2 and TRBJ2-1, with D perhaps being TRBD1 or TRBD2 (5 bases each). Germline-derived CDR1 and CDR2 are SGHTA and FQGNSA. CDR3 length equals 16 residues. V dropped 4 bases and J dropped 4 bases, with 17 bases sitting between them. The CDR3 here is CASSSGTSFMYNEQFF. CDR3 DNA: TGTGCCAGCAGCTCCGGGACCAGCTTTATGTACAATGAGCAGTTCTTC.

The V call is TRBV21-1, the J call TRBJ2-3. TRBV21-1 is a listed pseudogene. The CDR3 consists of 14 residues. The CDR3, as DNA: TGTGCCAGCAGCACCATCGGGGGCACAGATACGCAGTATTTT. Protein: CASSTIGGTDTQYF.

This clonotype has just a few counts. The chain carries TRBV30 and TRBJ1-1; D is possibly TRBD1 (5 bases). In germline, CDR1 is GTSNPN, CDR2 SVGIG (reference sequence). The V and J ends lost 1 base and 4 bases respectively, with 13 bases between them. The CDR3 runs to 14 residues. The CDR3 nucleotides are TGTGCCTGGAGTGGAGGGGCGCTGGCCACTGAAGCTTTCTTT. Its protein is CAWSGGALATEAFF.

In its sample, this clonotype was seen many times. The chain combines TRBV15 with TRBJ1-1; 8 bases map to TRBD1. Looked up from germline, CDR1 is LNHNV and CDR2 is YYDKDF (reference sequence). This CDR3 spans 16 amino acids. V shed 1 base and J 2 bases; nucleotides not matched to a gene: 6. The CDR3 reads CATSRGRGLGNTEAFF. CDR3 nucleotide sequence: TGTGCCACCAGCAGAGGCAGGGGGCTTGGTAACACTGAAGCTTTCTTT.

This clonotype was observed many times. V is TRBV20-1 and J is TRBJ2-7; TRBD2 is a possible D gene (5 bases). CDR1 and CDR2 (germline): DFQATT, SNEGSKA (reference sequence). This CDR3 has 13 amino acids. Trimming left V 1 base short and J 4 bases short, with 11 bases between. CDR3 protein: CSARGRVEYEQYF. CDR3 DNA sequence: TGCAGTGCTAGAGGGCGGGTTGAATACGAGCAGTACTTC.

The table lists this clonotype with many counts. The rearrangement uses TRBV29-1 and TRBJ2-7, with 8 nucleotides matching TRBD2. Per the germline V gene, CDR1 is SQVTM and CDR2 is ANQGSEA. The V gene end was trimmed by 3 bases and the J gene end by 7 bases; junction bases not matched to a gene: 14. The CDR3 is 15 amino acids. In DNA, the CDR3 is TGCAGCGTTGATACTGGCGGGGGGCCTTCGGGGGAGCAGTACTTC. This sequence encodes CSVDTGGGPSGEQYF.

By share, this clonotype counts as medium-sized. This chain links TRBV12-5 with TRBJ2-7; TRBD1 matches 8 bases. CDR3 size: 16 residues. Trimming at V came to 5 bases and at J to 2 bases, leaving 11 bases not matched to a gene. CDR1 LGHNT and CDR2 FRNRAP come from the germline V gene. The CDR3 loop reads CASGVSPGTGAYEQYF. CDR3 bases: TGTGCTAGTGGTGTCTCACCCGGGACAGGAGCCTACGAGCAGTACTTC.

In its sample, this clonotype was seen many times. This chain uses TRBV7-2 with TRBJ1-2; D gene unclear. Trimming took 5 bases from V and 7 from J, leaving 17 bases between them. CDR3 size: 14 residues. CDR1 and CDR2 (germline): SGHTA, FQGNSA. Here the CDR3 reads CASSAAGPSIGYTF. CDR3 nucleotides: TGTGCCAGCAGCGCGGCCGGGCCCTCAATTGGCTACACCTTC.

This chain links TRBV28 with TRBJ2-1, with TRBD1 as a possible D gene (5 bases). V lost 5 bases to trimming and J lost 12 bases, with 11 bases between them. The CDR3 consists of 11 residues. The germline CDR1 and CDR2 sequences are MDHEN and SYDVKM. The CDR3 coding sequence is TGTGCCAGCAGTACGACAGCAGGGCAGTTCTTC. It is translated as CASSTTAGQFF. Combining the CDR3 with reference TRBV28 and TRBJ2-1 gives the whole variable domain DVKVTQSSRYLVKRTGEKVFLECVQDMDHENMFWYRQDPGLGLRLIYFSYDVKMKEKGDIPEGYSVSREKKERFSLILESASTNQTSMYLCASSTTAGQFFGPGTRLTVL.

This clonotype has just one count. This chain links TRBV11-2 with TRBJ2-1; D possibly corresponds to TRBD2 (6 bases). The CDR3 contains 16 residues. Germline lookup yields CDR1 SGHAT and CDR2 FQNNGV. V lost 5 bases to trimming and J lost 0 bases, with 14 bases between them. The chain's CDR3 is CASSRTTGSSYNEQFF. DNA of the CDR3: TGTGCCAGCAGCCGGACGACCGGGAGCTCCTACAATGAGCAGTTCTTC.

This clonotype was observed at least ten times. V usage is TRBV4-2 and J usage is TRBJ2-7; 7 bases align to TRBD2. From germline, CDR1 is LGHNA and CDR2 YNFKEQ. Trimming cost V 7 bases and J 2 bases; bases outside gene matches: 11. This CDR3 is 15 amino acids long. The CDR3 nucleotides read TGTGCCAGCATCAAACCGGGACTAAGAGCCTACGAGCAGTACTTC. As protein: CASIKPGLRAYEQYF.

This clonotype qualifies as medium-sized. The chain combines TRBV11-2 with TRBJ1-1; 8 positions agree with TRBD1. The CDR3 contains 14 residues. V was pared by 5 bases and J by 5 bases, with 7 bases of the junction left unmatched. CDR1 is SGHAT and CDR2 is FQNNGV in the germline V gene. CDR3 DNA: TGTGCCAGCAGCCCCACAGGGGGAGGGACTGAAGCTTTCTTT. This sequence encodes CASSPTGGGTEAFF.

This clonotype was seen many times. The chain links TRBV11-2 to TRBJ2-3; D unclear. CDR3 length: 13 amino acids. Trimming removed 5 bases at V and 4 bases at J, with 10 bases between. Germline V gene lookup returns CDR1 SGHAT and CDR2 FQNNGV. The CDR3: CASSGQQADTQYF. Here the CDR3 DNA reads TGTGCCAGCAGCGGCCAGCAAGCAGATACGCAGTATTTT.